This T cell receptor beta chain was sequenced for a study of tumor-infiltrating lymphocytes in primary liver carcinoma. Overall study context: The tumors ranged from about 4 to 11 cm across and fell within stage T1-T3 N0M0.

From unsorted bulk tissue weighing roughly 17-34 mg, DNA and RNA were co-extracted. V lost 5 bases to trimming and J lost 7 bases, with 17 bases between them. The CDR3 totals 14 residues. TCR beta cDNA was prepared out of around 460 ng total RNA by means of a constant-region primer. Nested multiplex PCR, run for three rounds with slightly modified ARM-PCR, yielded TCR beta libraries. With TRBV1-TRBV30 forward primers and a C-beta reverse primer, the first two PCR rounds were run for approximately 10 cycles each. MiXCR, applied by TCRdb to the multiplex PCR reads, yields one record per CDR3 protein. The sample lists tens of thousands of distinct CDR3 sequences; 70% to 80% were seen once.

The sample taken for sequencing was liver tumor tissue from sampling region 2. Regarding subset: tumor region T2, inferior pole. The chain couples TRBV12-3 or TRBV12-4 to TRBJ1-2, with a possible D match to TRBD1 (6 bases). This TCR was recovered from a man aged 40-55 years with primary liver carcinoma and hepatitis B virus infection. The CDR3 protein is CASSTMRGALGYTF. In nucleotides, the CDR3 is TGTGCCAGCAGTACCATGAGGGGGGCGCTTGGCTACACCTTC.